The 21 T cell receptor beta chains given below trace back to one sample, sequenced in a study of blood T cells in healthy people across ages. PCR was performed a second time for about 6 to 11 cycles using a sample-barcoded 5' primer and a J-beta primer mix. MiXCR, run by TCRdb on the 5' RACE reads, gives a single entry per CDR3 protein. The table shows around 780,000 distinct CDR3 sequences, with 56% occurring only once. Source material: blood. These receptors were taken from a man aged 35 to 55 in good health.

Comment on this clonotype: The junction departs from the called germline gene at one end, perhaps through a read error. In DNA, the CDR3 is TGTACCATCAGTGAGTATGACTTAGCGGGGAGAATCAGGAATGAGCAGTTCTTC. Residues: CTISEYDLAGRIRNEQFF. The chain recombines TRBV10-3 with TRBJ2-1; TRBD2 aligns across 8 bases. CDR1 is ENHRY, CDR2 SYGVKD, per germline. CDR3 length equals 18 residues.

CDR3 loop: CSARESNNYGYTF. The CDR3 DNA reads TGCAGTGCTAGAGAAAGCAATAACTATGGCTACACCTTC. The chain joins TRBV20-1 to TRBJ1-2; no reliable D call. V gave up 0 bases and J gave up 1 base, with 6 bases separating them. CDR1 is DFQATT, CDR2 SNEGSKA, per germline (reference sequence). There are 13 residues in the CDR3.

Here the CDR3 DNA reads TGCAGTGCTAGGGGACTGGTGGATTCACCCCTCCACTTT. Translated: CSARGLVDSPLHF. J is TRBJ1-6 and V is TRBV20-1; possibly TRBD1 for D (5 bases). There are 13 residues in the CDR3. Germline V gene data show CDR1 as DFQATT and CDR2 as SNEGSKA (reference sequence). V was trimmed by 3 bases and J by 8 bases, leaving 11 bases between them.

Concerning this clonotype: Its ends do not fully match the called genes, so a read error is possible. The chain links TRBV29-1 to TRBJ2-1; D ambiguous. Germline V gives CDR1 SQVTM, CDR2 ANQGSEA. The CDR3 sequence is 14 residues long. CDR3 nucleotide sequence: TGCAGCGGACGACTGCGCTTTTGGAACAATGAGCGGTTCTTC. Protein sequence: CSGRLRFWNNERFF.

V and J are TRBV12-3 or TRBV12-4 and TRBJ2-1, with 10 nucleotides matching TRBD1. Unmatched junction bases numbered 9, after V lost 6 bases and J lost 7 bases. The length of the CDR3 is 15 residues. The CDR3 DNA reads TGTGCCAGCAGCCCGGGACAGGGGCCGGGGAATGAGCAGTTCTTC. Translated, it gives CASSPGQGPGNEQFF.

The gene calls are TRBV24-1 and TRBJ2-7; D is ambiguous. The J call may be in error: the DNA end matches TRBJ2-5 better. This CDR3 comprises 13 residues. Germline assignment: CDR1 KGHDR and CDR2 SFDVKD. The CDR3 region is CATSEYRKETQYF. Written as DNA, the CDR3 is TGTGCCACCAGTGAATACAGAAAAGAGACCCAGTACTTC.

Comment on this clonotype: One end of the junction does not line up with germline, which may come from a read error. The V call is TRBV2, the J call TRBJ1-5; 9 positions agree with TRBD1. The CDR3 is 16 residues long. Germline CDR1 SNHLY, CDR2 FYNNEI. CDR3 nucleotide sequence: TGCGCCAGCTCGTGGAGAACAGGGGGCGGCAATCAGCCCCAGCATTTT. Protein sequence: CASSWRTGGGNQPQHF.

This clonotype was counted a few times. This rearrangement joins TRBV7-2 to TRBJ2-5, with TRBD2 matching 12 bases. Trimming cost V 4 bases and J 6 bases; bases outside gene matches: 12. Germline values: CDR1 SGHTA, CDR2 FQGNSA. The CDR3 length is 17 residues. The CDR3 region has the DNA TGTGCCAGCAGCTCCAGACTAGCGGGGGTTGGTTTGAAGACCCAGTACTTC. As protein: CASSSRLAGVGLKTQYF.

This clonotype was detected a few times. The chain joins TRBV12-3 or TRBV12-4 to TRBJ1-5; D perhaps matches TRBD1 (5 bases). V dropped 6 bases and J dropped 0 bases, with 12 bases sitting between them. The CDR3 totals 15 residues. The CDR3 protein is CASSPGTVSNQPQHF. The CDR3 DNA is TGTGCCAGCAGCCCCGGGACGGTTAGCAATCAGCCCCAGCATTTT.

The chain joins TRBV20-1 to TRBJ2-7; a possible D gene is TRBD1 (5 bases). Between the trimmed V and J ends, which lost 2 bases and 3 bases, there was a span of 26 bases. The germline gives CDR1 DFQATT, CDR2 SNEGSKA (reference sequence). The CDR3 contains 18 residues. The CDR3 is CSARRGAPSVWNYYEQYF. CDR3 bases: TGCAGTGCTAGACGTGGGGCGCCTAGTGTATGGAACTACTACGAGCAGTACTTC.

CDR3 DNA sequence: TGTGCCACCAGTGATCCCTGGGGACAGGGGGAATCGGGGGCCAACGTCCTGACTTTC. It is translated as CATSDPWGQGESGANVLTF. The V gene is TRBV24-1, the J gene TRBJ2-6; 11 bases agree with TRBD1. CDR1 KGHDR and CDR2 SFDVKD come from the germline V gene. There are 19 residues in the CDR3. After removal of 3 bases from V and 4 bases from J, the junction contained 10 bases not matched to a gene.

The chain joins TRBV12-3 or TRBV12-4 to TRBJ2-5; the D gene is possibly TRBD2 (6 bases). The J call is in doubt because the DNA end fits TRBJ2-7 better. There are 14 residues in the CDR3. The CDR3 DNA sequence: TGTGCCAGCAGTCCGAGCGGGCTTCTGGACGAGCAGTACTTC. The encoded protein is CASSPSGLLDEQYF.

V is TRBV6-6 and J is TRBJ2-5; 7 nucleotides line up with TRBD1. The end of the DNA aligns better with TRBJ2-7, so the J call may be wrong. The CDR3 is made up of 17 amino acids. Looked up from germline, CDR1 is MNHNY and CDR2 is SVGAGI (reference sequence). Here the CDR3 reads CASSPLLQGTQAYEQYF. CDR3 bases: TGTGCCAGCAGTCCGCTATTACAGGGGACACAGGCCTACGAGCAGTACTTC.

The chain carries TRBV20-1 and TRBJ2-3, with TRBD1 matching 8 bases. Germline CDR1 and CDR2: DFQATT and SNEGSKA (reference sequence). V lost 5 bases and J lost 6; bases outside the gene matches: 7. The CDR3 covers 13 residues. The CDR3 here is CSAGAGGSDTQYF. In nucleotides, the CDR3 is TGCAGTGCTGGGGCAGGGGGCTCGGATACGCAGTATTTT.

The V call is TRBV24-1, the J call TRBJ2-3; 12 nucleotides align to TRBD1. The length of the CDR3 is 18 residues. CDR1 and CDR2 from the germline V gene are KGHDR and SFDVKD. V lost 3 bases, J lost 5 bases, and 11 bases stayed unmatched. The CDR3 DNA is TGTGCCACCAGTGATCCTGACCCGGGACAGGGGGCCGGAGATACGCAGTATTTT. Translating gives CATSDPDPGQGAGDTQYF.

The chain has TRBV7-3 and TRBJ1-6; D possibly corresponds to TRBD1 (5 bases). CDR3 length: 15 residues. In germline, CDR1 is SGHTA, CDR2 FQGTGA. V lost 5 bases and J lost 5, with 13 bases in between. The CDR3 reads CASSERGADNSPLHF. The CDR3 DNA sequence: TGTGCCAGCAGCGAGAGAGGGGCGGATAATTCACCCCTCCACTTT. Full variable domain (outside the CDR3, taken from reference TRBV7-3 and TRBJ1-6): GAGVSQTPSNKVTEKGKYVELRCDPISGHTALYWYRQSLGQGPEFLIYFQGTGAADDSGLPNDRFFAVRPEGSVSTLKIQRTERGDSAVYLCASSERGADNSPLHFGNGTRLTVT.

The chain recombines TRBV4-2 with TRBJ2-1; a weak D match, TRBD1 (5 bases). CDR3 size: 14 residues. V lost 0 bases, J lost 12 bases, and 15 bases lay in between. Germline lookup yields CDR1 LGHNA and CDR2 YNFKEQ. The CDR3 DNA reads as TGTGCCAGCAGCCAAGACACAGATCAGGGCGGGCAGTTCTTC. This gives the protein CASSQDTDQGGQFF.

The rearrangement links TRBV10-3 to TRBJ1-1, with D possibly being TRBD1 (6 bases). V lost 4 bases and J 4 bases, leaving 13 bases between the germline ends. Germline V lookup: CDR1 ENHRY, CDR2 SYGVKD. This CDR3 is 14 amino acids long. The CDR3 is CAISGRDKSTEAFF. The CDR3 bases are TGTGCCATCAGTGGCCGGGACAAATCCACTGAAGCTTTCTTT.

The genes are TRBV27 and TRBJ2-7; D call uncertain. Trimming removed 5 bases at V and 4 bases at J, with 15 bases between. The CDR3 has 14 amino acids. Germline loops: CDR1 MNHEY, CDR2 SMNVEV (reference sequence). This CDR3 is CASSPRPEWYEQYF. The CDR3 DNA sequence: TGTGCCAGCAGTCCCCGCCCGGAGTGGTACGAGCAGTACTTC.

This chain links TRBV27 with TRBJ2-1, with 9 bases that match TRBD1. In germline, CDR1 is MNHEY, CDR2 SMNVEV (reference sequence). Unmatched junction bases numbered 9, after V lost 5 bases and J lost 4 bases. The CDR3 runs 16 residues. DNA of the CDR3: TGTGCCAGCAGTCAACTCACGACAGGGGGATACAATGAGCAGTTCTTC. This translates into CASSQLTTGGYNEQFF.

This rearrangement joins TRBV20-1 to TRBJ1-2; possible D gene TRBD1, 5 bases. The CDR3 loop spans 13 amino acids. Deletions cut 7 bases from V and 4 bases from J, with 16 bases between. CDR1 and CDR2 from the germline V gene are DFQATT and SNEGSKA (reference sequence). CDR3: CSVRRGIGYGYTF. Here the CDR3 DNA reads TGCAGTGTTCGGCGGGGGATCGGCTATGGCTACACCTTC.